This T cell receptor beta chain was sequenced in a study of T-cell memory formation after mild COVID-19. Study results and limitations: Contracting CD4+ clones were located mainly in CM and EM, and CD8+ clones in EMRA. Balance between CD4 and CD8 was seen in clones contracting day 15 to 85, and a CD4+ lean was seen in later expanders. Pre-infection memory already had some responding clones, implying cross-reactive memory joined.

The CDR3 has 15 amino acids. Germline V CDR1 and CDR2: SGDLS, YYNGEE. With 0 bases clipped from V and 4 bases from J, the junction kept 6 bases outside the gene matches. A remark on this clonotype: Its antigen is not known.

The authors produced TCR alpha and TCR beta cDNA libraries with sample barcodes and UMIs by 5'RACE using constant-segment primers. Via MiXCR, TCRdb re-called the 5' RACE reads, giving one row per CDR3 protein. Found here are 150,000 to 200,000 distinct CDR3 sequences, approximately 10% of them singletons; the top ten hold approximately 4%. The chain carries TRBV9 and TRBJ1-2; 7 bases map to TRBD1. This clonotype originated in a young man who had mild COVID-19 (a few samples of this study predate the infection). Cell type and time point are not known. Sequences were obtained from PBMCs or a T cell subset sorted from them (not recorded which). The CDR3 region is CASSVGGTALYGYTF. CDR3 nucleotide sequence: TGTGCCAGCAGCGTAGGGGGGACAGCGCTCTATGGCTACACCTTC.